This T cell receptor (beta chain) was profiled in a study of cytomegalovirus exposure and HLA in healthy donors. General observations from the study: Later analysis placed DRB1 highest and HLA-C lowest in TCR association rates, which differed by HLA locus.

A note on this clone: The antigen remains unidentified.

The primer mix had 60 Vbeta and 13 Jbeta primers. Libraries were prepared by immunoSEQ multiplex PCR; TCRdb keeps only in-frame clonotypes and omits some of them. The repertoire consists of 170,000 or so clones, with more than 65% occurring once and the leading ten covering under 2%. The CDR3 sequence is 14 residues long. Deletions cut 2 bases from V and 5 bases from J, with 10 bases between. CDR1 and CDR2 (germline): SGHTS, YDEGEE. The specimen sequenced was PBMCs. This clonotype was obtained from a woman in her twenties or thirties in good health and CMV-seronegative. The V call is TRBV5-8, the J call TRBJ1-4, with D perhaps matching TRBD1 (5 bases). CDR3 nucleotides: TGTGCCAGCAGCTTCATGGGGCGGAATGAAAAACTGTTTTTT. Its translation is CASSFMGRNEKLFF.